These T cell receptor beta chains were read from a single sample in a study of blood T cell repertoires in COVID-19. Here immunoSEQ multiplex PCR was the method, and the copy in TCRdb shows in-frame clones only, minus some. The table records roughly 250,000 clones, more than 80% of them present only once. The sample taken for sequencing was peripheral blood. All receptors derive from a woman in her forties with acute or convalescent COVID-19. The CDR3 runs from the conserved cysteine through the conserved F or W. Fields, in order: clone size, J gene, D gene, V gene, CDR3 protein, CDR3 DNA. A D gene is named only where the DNA matches it firmly. Clone size appears in some rows only: once, few, many, or a class for an expanded clone.

once TRBJ1-1 . TRBV15 CATSLTVMNTEAFF TGTGCCACCAGCTTGACAGTTATGAACACTGAAGCTTTCTTT
. TRBJ1-4 TRBD1 TRBV9 CASGKTGQATNEKLFF TGTGCCAGCGGAAAGACAGGGCAAGCAACTAATGAAAAACTGTTTTTT
. TRBJ1-5 TRBD1 TRBV7-9 CASSYGTDQPQHF TGTGCCAGCAGCTACGGGACAGATCAGCCCCAGCATTTT
. TRBJ1-2 TRBD1 TRBV27 CASSLKGAGYGYTF TGTGCCAGCAGTTTAAAGGGGGCTGGCTATGGCTACACCTTC
. TRBJ2-3 . TRBV7-2 CASSLEGGPDTQYF TGTGCCAGCAGCTTGGAGGGGGGGCCAGATACGCAGTATTTT
. TRBJ1-2 . TRBV4-2 CASSQTPAGDYGYTF TGTGCCAGCAGCCAAACCCCGGCAGGGGACTATGGCTACACCTTC
. TRBJ1-1 . TRBV19 CASSPTGTEAFF TGTGCCAGTAGTCCGACAGGCACTGAAGCTTTCTTT
. TRBJ1-2 . TRBV2 CASSGFQGGYGYTF TGTGCCAGCAGTGGGTTTCAAGGGGGATATGGCTACACCTTC
. TRBJ1-2 . TRBV6-4 CASSDGSYGYTF TGTGCCAGCAGTGACGGGAGCTATGGCTACACCTTC
. TRBJ1-1 TRBD1 TRBV19 CASSITGGGNTEAFF TGTGCCAGTAGTATTACAGGGGGCGGGAACACTGAAGCTTTCTTT
. TRBJ1-2 . TRBV27 CASSPLDSYGYTF TGTGCCAGCAGTCCGCTTGACTCATATGGCTACACCTTC
. TRBJ1-2 . TRBV5-8 CASSLSRGGYTF TGTGCCAGCAGCTTGTCGCGCGGGGGCTACACCTTC
. TRBJ1-1 . TRBV2 CASSGLRNTEAFF TGTGCCAGCAGTGGACTTAGGAACACTGAAGCTTTCTTT
. TRBJ2-1 TRBD1 TRBV24-1 CATSDSGQGRAYNEQFF TGTGCCACCAGTGATTCAGGACAGGGCAGGGCCTACAATGAGCAGTTCTTC
. TRBJ1-2 TRBD1 TRBV19 CATRRQGQESGYTF TGTGCCACCCGGAGACAGGGGCAAGAAAGTGGCTACACCTTC
. TRBJ1-1 TRBD1 TRBV12-3/TRBV12-4 CASRRTGTEAFF TGTGCCAGCAGGAGGACAGGGACTGAAGCTTTCTTT
. TRBJ2-5 TRBD1 TRBV5-1 CASSYRDSLQETQYF TGCGCCAGCAGCTACCGGGACAGCCTACAAGAGACCCAGTACTTC
. TRBJ1-3 . TRBV5-4 CASSLNGGNTIYF TGTGCCAGCAGCCTTAACGGTGGAAACACCATATATTTT
. TRBJ1-2 TRBD1 TRBV6-5 CASSPGTGAYGYTF TGTGCCAGCAGTCCCGGGACAGGAGCCTATGGCTACACCTTC
once TRBJ2-2 . TRBV21-1 CARPRQGDTGELFF TGTGCCAGACCGAGACAGGGTGACACCGGGGAGCTGTTTTTT
. TRBJ2-4 TRBD1 TRBV19 CASSIKRGHAAKNIQYF TGTGCCAGTAGTATAAAGAGGGGGCACGCGGCCAAAAACATTCAGTACTTC
. TRBJ1-2 TRBD1 TRBV6-5 CASSYHRGGYGYTF TGTGCCAGCAGTTACCACAGGGGCGGCTATGGCTACACCTTC
. TRBJ1-2 TRBD1 TRBV5-6 CASSAGQGALYGYTF TGTGCCAGCAGCGCCGGACAGGGGGCCCTATATGGCTACACCTTC
few TRBJ2-3 . TRBV9 CASSAQASLDTQYF TGTGCCAGCAGCGCCCAGGCGAGTTTAGATACGCAGTATTTT
. TRBJ1-2 . TRBV27 CASRRDGSYGYTF TGTGCCAGCCGTCGGGACGGGAGCTATGGCTACACCTTC
. TRBJ1-1 . TRBV29-1 CSVEAGLRTEAFF TGCAGCGTTGAGGCAGGTTTACGGACTGAAGCTTTCTTT
. TRBJ1-2 . TRBV15 CATSRVGPGGIGGYTF TGTGCCACCAGCAGAGTTGGGCCGGGAGGAATCGGGGGCTACACCTTC
few TRBJ1-4 . TRBV3-1/TRBV3-2 CASSSGTRNEKLFF TGTGCCAGCAGCTCCGGGACAAGGAATGAAAAACTGTTTTTT
. TRBJ2-2 . TRBV7-6 CASSLGILAWSTGELFF TGTGCCAGCAGCTTAGGGATCCTAGCTTGGAGCACCGGGGAGCTGTTTTTT
. TRBJ1-1 . TRBV6-1 CASSEAAGRKDTEAFF TGTGCCAGCAGTGAAGCAGCGGGAAGAAAGGATACTGAAGCTTTCTTT
once TRBJ2-3 TRBD1 TRBV9 CASSSGQPTSTDTQYF TGTGCCAGCAGCTCGGGACAGCCTACTAGCACAGATACGCAGTATTTT
. TRBJ2-5 TRBD2 TRBV27 CASSSGLAGYETQYF TGTGCCAGCAGTTCAGGACTAGCGGGGTACGAGACCCAGTACTTC
. TRBJ1-5 . TRBV2 CASSEGWEDQPQHF TGTGCCAGCAGTGAAGGCTGGGAGGATCAGCCCCAGCATTTT
. TRBJ1-1 . TRBV5-8 CASKLRGGAFF TGTGCCAGCAAGTTGCGGGGGGGCGCTTTCTTT
. TRBJ2-1 TRBD1 TRBV10-1 CASSGPGGNFNEQFF TGCGCCAGCAGTGGTCCAGGGGGAAACTTTAATGAGCAGTTCTTC
. TRBJ2-5 TRBD2 TRBV7-9 CASSPSTGGFETQYF TGTGCCAGCAGCCCCTCGACCGGGGGGTTTGAGACCCAGTACTTC
. TRBJ2-2 . TRBV3-1/TRBV3-2 CASSHGASANTGELFF TGTGCCAGCAGCCACGGGGCTAGCGCGAACACCGGGGAGCTGTTTTTT
. TRBJ1-4 . TRBV7-9 CASSYRGGEKLFF TGTGCCAGCAGCTACCGTGGGGGGGAAAAACTGTTTTTT
once TRBJ1-1 . TRBV2 CASSEQGKSTEAFF TGTGCCAGCAGCGAACAGGGAAAAAGCACTGAAGCTTTCTTT
few TRBJ1-6 TRBD1 TRBV6-5 CASSPGQGFSPLHF TGTGCCAGCAGCCCGGGACAGGGATTTTCACCCCTCCACTTT
. TRBJ2-2 TRBD2 TRBV5-4 CASSLAGFANTGELFF TGTGCCAGCAGCTTAGCGGGGTTCGCGAACACCGGGGAGCTGTTTTTT
. TRBJ2-3 TRBD1 TRBV3-1/TRBV3-2 CASSQDYDRGTDTQYF TGTGCCAGCAGCCAAGATTATGACAGGGGCACAGATACGCAGTATTTT
. TRBJ1-2 . TRBV18 CASSADIANYGYTF TGTGCCAGCTCAGCGGACATAGCTAACTATGGCTACACCTTC
. TRBJ1-1 TRBD1 TRBV2 CARKQGAQVTEAFF TGTGCCAGAAAACAGGGGGCGCAAGTAACTGAAGCTTTCTTT
few TRBJ1-1 TRBD1 TRBV27 CASSPRTGNTEAFF TGTGCCAGCAGTCCGAGGACAGGGAACACTGAAGCTTTCTTT
. TRBJ1-2 . TRBV4-1 CASSRPLRGSNYGYTF TGCGCCAGCAGCCGCCCACTCAGGGGTTCTAACTATGGCTACACCTTC
. TRBJ2-5 TRBD2 TRBV10-2 CASMRGGQETQYF TGCGCCAGCATGCGGGGGGGCCAAGAGACCCAGTACTTC